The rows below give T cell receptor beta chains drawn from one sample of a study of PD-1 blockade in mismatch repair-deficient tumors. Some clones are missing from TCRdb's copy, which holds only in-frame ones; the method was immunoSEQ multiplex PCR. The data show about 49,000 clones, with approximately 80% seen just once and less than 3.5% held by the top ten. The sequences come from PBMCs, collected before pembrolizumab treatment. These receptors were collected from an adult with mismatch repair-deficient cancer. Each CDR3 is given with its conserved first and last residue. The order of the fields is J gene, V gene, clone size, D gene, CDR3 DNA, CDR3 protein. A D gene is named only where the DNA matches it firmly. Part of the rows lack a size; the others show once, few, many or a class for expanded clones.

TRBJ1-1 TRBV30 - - TGTGCCTGGAGCCAACCAAAATCTGAAGCTTTCTTT CAWSQPKSEAFF
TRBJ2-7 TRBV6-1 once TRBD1 TGTGCCAGCAGCGTAGGACAGGGACCCTCCTACGAGCAGTACTTC CASSVGQGPSYEQYF
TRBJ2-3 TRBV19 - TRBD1 TGTGCCACCCAGACAGGGGCTAGCACAGATACGCAGTATTTT CATQTGASTDTQYF
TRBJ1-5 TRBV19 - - TGTGCCAGTAGTATCAGGGGACCTCAGCCCCAGCATTTT CASSIRGPQPQHF
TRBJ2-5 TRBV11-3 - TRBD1 TGTGCCAGCAGCCAAAGGACAGGGGAGGGAGAGACCCAGTACTTC CASSQRTGEGETQYF
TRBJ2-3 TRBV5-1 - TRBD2 TGCGCCAGCAGCTTAATTAGCGGGAGTATCACAGATACGCAGTATTTT CASSLISGSITDTQYF
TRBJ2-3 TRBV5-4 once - TGTGCCAGCAGCTTGAGGTCAACCCTCTGGGGTACGCAGTATTTT CASSLRSTLWGTQYF
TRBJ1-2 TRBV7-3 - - TGTGCCAGCAGCTTTTCTGCGGACACCTTC CASSFSADTF
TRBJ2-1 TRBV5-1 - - TGCGCCAGCAGCTTGATTCCCCTTTCTGGCAGGAACTACAATGAGCAGTTCTTC CASSLIPLSGRNYNEQFF
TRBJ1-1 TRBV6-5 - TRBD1 TGTGCCAGCAGCAGTTACAGGGGGAACACTGAAGCTTTCTTT CASSSYRGNTEAFF
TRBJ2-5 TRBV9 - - TGTGCCAGCAGCGTAGCTCTGGGGCAAGAGACCCAGTACTTC CASSVALGQETQYF
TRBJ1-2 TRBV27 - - TGTGCCAGCAGTTTCGGCCCTGACTATGGCTACACCTTC CASSFGPDYGYTF
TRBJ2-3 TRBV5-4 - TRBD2 TGTGCCAGCAGCCCCAGGACTAGCGGACGGTACACAGATACGCAGTATTTT CASSPRTSGRYTDTQYF
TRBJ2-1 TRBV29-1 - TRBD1 TGCAGCGTTGGGAACAGGGGCGATAGGGGTGAGCAGTTCTTC CSVGNRGDRGEQFF
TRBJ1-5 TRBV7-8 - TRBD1 TGTGCCAGCAGCTTGTTCCCCGGGACAGGGTTAGGTCAGCCCCAGCATTTT CASSLFPGTGLGQPQHF
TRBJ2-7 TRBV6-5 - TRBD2 TGTGCCAGCAGTCCCGGACTAGCGGACTACGAGCAGTACTTC CASSPGLADYEQYF
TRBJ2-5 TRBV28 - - TGTGCCAGCAGTTCCCCCCAGGCACCTCGAGAGACCCAGTACTTC CASSSPQAPRETQYF
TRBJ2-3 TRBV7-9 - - TGTGCCAGCAGCTTAGGTGGAACGGACACAGATACGCAGTATTTT CASSLGGTDTDTQYF
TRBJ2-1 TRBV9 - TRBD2 TGTGCCAGCAGCTTCCGACTAGCGGGAGCGTCCTACAATGAGCAGTTCTTC CASSFRLAGASYNEQFF
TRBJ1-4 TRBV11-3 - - TGTGCCAGCAGCCCCGAGGGGCAGTCGAATGAAAAACTGTTTTTT CASSPEGQSNEKLFF
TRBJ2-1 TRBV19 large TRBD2 TGTGCCAGTAGTATTGGCGGGAGCTACAATGAGCAGTTCTTC CASSIGGSYNEQFF
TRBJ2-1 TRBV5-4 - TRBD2 TGTGCCAGCAGCCCGGGGACTAGCGGGGGTACCTACAATGAGCAGTTCTTC CASSPGTSGGTYNEQFF